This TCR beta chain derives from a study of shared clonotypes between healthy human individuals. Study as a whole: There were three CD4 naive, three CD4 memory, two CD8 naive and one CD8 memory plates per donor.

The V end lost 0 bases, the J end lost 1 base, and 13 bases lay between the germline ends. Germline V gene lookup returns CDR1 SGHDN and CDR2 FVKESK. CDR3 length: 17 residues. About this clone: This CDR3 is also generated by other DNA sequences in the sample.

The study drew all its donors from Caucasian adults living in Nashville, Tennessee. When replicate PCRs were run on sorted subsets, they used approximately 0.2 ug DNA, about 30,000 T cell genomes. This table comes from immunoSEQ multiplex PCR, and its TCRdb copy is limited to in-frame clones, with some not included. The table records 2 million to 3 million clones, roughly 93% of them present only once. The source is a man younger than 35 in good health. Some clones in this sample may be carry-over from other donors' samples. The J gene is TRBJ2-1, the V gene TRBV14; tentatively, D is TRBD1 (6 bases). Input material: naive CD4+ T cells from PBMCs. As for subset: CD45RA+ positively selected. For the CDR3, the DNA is TGTGCCAGCAGCCAAGATTGGGCAGGGACATCCTACAATGAGCAGTTCTTC. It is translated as CASSQDWAGTSYNEQFF.